A selection of T cell receptor beta chains follows, all from one sample in a study of T cell responses to AZD1222 COVID-19 vaccine. Produced via immunoSEQ multiplex PCR; TCRdb's table is partial and in-frame only. The data hold around 99,000 clones, with 80% to 90% observed a single time. Sequenced here: peripheral blood, sampled on day 0 of AZD1222 vaccination. The receptors were sampled from an adult in good health. The CDR3 runs from the conserved cysteine through the conserved F or W. D genes are given only for firm matches. Not all rows give a size; the values are once, few, many and, for expanded clones, a class.

j_call: TRBJ2-1
clone_size: -
v_call: TRBV24-1
d_call: TRBD1
cdr3_aa: CATSDTRGLQDNEQFF
cdr3_nt: TGTGCCACCAGTGATACCAGGGGGTTACAGGACAATGAGCAGTTCTTC

j_call: TRBJ1-5
clone_size: -
v_call: TRBV27
d_call: TRBD1
cdr3_aa: CASSVDRAGNQPQHF
cdr3_nt: TGTGCCAGCAGTGTGGACAGGGCAGGGAATCAGCCCCAGCATTTT

j_call: TRBJ1-2
clone_size: -
v_call: TRBV27
d_call: TRBD1
cdr3_aa: CASSYRGHYGYTF
cdr3_nt: TGTGCCAGCAGTTACAGGGGGCATTATGGCTACACCTTC

j_call: TRBJ1-1
clone_size: -
v_call: TRBV18
d_call: -
cdr3_aa: CASSPRQVNTEAFF
cdr3_nt: TGTGCCAGCTCACCACGACAGGTGAACACTGAAGCTTTCTTT

j_call: TRBJ2-3
clone_size: -
v_call: TRBV11-2
d_call: TRBD2
cdr3_aa: CASRGVGEGYTDTQYF
cdr3_nt: TGTGCCAGCCGTGGAGTAGGGGAGGGGTACACAGATACGCAGTATTTT

j_call: TRBJ2-1
clone_size: -
v_call: TRBV10-2
d_call: -
cdr3_aa: CASMTSGEQFF
cdr3_nt: TGCGCCAGCATGACAAGCGGTGAGCAGTTCTTC

j_call: TRBJ1-4
clone_size: -
v_call: TRBV19
d_call: TRBD1
cdr3_aa: CASKLQGAGEKLFF
cdr3_nt: TGTGCCAGTAAGCTACAGGGGGCTGGTGAAAAACTGTTTTTT

j_call: TRBJ2-2
clone_size: -
v_call: TRBV5-1
d_call: -
cdr3_aa: CASSQGGTGELFF
cdr3_nt: TGCGCCAGCAGTCAGGGGGGCACCGGGGAGCTGTTTTTT

j_call: TRBJ2-1
clone_size: once
v_call: TRBV11-3
d_call: TRBD1
cdr3_aa: CASSLGRDRGKFF
cdr3_nt: TGTGCCAGCAGCTTAGGGCGGGACAGGGGTAAGTTCTTC

j_call: TRBJ2-3
clone_size: -
v_call: TRBV5-4
d_call: -
cdr3_aa: CASSFSPSYDTQYF
cdr3_nt: TGTGCCAGCAGCTTTTCCCCGTCGTACGATACGCAGTATTTT

j_call: TRBJ1-2
clone_size: -
v_call: TRBV12-3/TRBV12-4
d_call: -
cdr3_aa: CASRSTMNYGYTF
cdr3_nt: TGTGCCAGCAGATCGACAATGAACTATGGCTACACCTTC

j_call: TRBJ1-1
clone_size: -
v_call: TRBV30
d_call: -
cdr3_aa: CARDRGNAEAFF
cdr3_nt: TGTGCCCGAGACCGGGGGAACGCTGAAGCTTTCTTT

j_call: TRBJ1-1
clone_size: -
v_call: TRBV12-3/TRBV12-4
d_call: TRBD1
cdr3_aa: CASSPGQGEAFF
cdr3_nt: TGTGCCAGCAGTCCAGGACAGGGTGAAGCTTTCTTT

j_call: TRBJ2-7
clone_size: -
v_call: TRBV3-1/TRBV3-2
d_call: TRBD2
cdr3_aa: CASSQDLAASGRDYEQYF
cdr3_nt: TGTGCCAGCAGCCAAGATCTTGCGGCTAGCGGGAGGGATTACGAGCAGTACTTC